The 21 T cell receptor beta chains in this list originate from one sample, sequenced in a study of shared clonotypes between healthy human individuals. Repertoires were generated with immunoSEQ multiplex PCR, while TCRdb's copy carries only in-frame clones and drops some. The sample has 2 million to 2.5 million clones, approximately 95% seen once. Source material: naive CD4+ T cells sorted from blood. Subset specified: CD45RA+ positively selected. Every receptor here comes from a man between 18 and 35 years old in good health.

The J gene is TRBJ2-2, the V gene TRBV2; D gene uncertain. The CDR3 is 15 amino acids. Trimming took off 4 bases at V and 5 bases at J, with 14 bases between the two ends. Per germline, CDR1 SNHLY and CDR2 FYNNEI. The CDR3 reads CASSGFETRTGELFF. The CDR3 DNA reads TGTGCCAGCAGTGGGTTCGAGACACGGACCGGGGAGCTGTTTTTT.

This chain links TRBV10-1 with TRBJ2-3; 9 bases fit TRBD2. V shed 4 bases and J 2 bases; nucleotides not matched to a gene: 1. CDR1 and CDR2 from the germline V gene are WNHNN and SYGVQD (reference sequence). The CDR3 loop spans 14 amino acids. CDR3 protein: CASSASGATDTQYF. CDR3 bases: TGCGCCAGCAGTGCTAGCGGGGCCACAGATACGCAGTATTTT.

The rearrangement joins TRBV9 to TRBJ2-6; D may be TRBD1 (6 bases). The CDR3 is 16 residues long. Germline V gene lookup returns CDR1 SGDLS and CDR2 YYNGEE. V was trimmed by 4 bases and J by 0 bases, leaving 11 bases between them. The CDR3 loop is CASSPDSYSGANVLTF. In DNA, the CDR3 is TGTGCCAGCAGCCCGGACAGCTACTCTGGGGCCAACGTCCTGACTTTC.

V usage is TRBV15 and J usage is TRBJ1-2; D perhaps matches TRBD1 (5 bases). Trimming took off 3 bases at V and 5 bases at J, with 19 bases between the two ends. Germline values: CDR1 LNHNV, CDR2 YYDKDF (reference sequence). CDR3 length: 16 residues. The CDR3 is CATSSPLRGEGYGYTF. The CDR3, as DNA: TGTGCCACCAGCAGCCCTCTTCGGGGGGAAGGGTATGGCTACACCTTC.

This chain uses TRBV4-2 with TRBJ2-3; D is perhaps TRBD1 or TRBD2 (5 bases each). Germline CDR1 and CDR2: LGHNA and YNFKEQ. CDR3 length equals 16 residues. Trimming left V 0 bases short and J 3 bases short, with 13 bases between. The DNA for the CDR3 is TGTGCCAGCAGCCAAGATCCTGGGACCGCTACAGATACGCAGTATTTT. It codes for CASSQDPGTATDTQYF.

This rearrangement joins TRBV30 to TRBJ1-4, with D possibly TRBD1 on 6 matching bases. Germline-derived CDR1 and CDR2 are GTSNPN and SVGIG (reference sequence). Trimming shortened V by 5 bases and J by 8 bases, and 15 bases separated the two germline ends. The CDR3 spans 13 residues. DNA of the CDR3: TGTGCCTGGTTGGACAGTGGTATGGAAAAACTGTTTTTT. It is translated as CAWLDSGMEKLFF.

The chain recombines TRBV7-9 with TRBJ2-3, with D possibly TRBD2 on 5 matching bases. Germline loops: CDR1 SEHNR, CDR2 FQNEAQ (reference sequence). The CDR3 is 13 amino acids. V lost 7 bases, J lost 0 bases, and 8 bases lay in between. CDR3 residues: CASTRDSTDTQYF. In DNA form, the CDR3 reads TGTGCCAGCACGAGGGATAGCACAGATACGCAGTATTTT.

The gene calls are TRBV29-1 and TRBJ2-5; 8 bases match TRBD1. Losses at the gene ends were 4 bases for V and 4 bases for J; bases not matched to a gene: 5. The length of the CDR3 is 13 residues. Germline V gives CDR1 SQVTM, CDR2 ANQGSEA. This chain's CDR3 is CSVGPGGRETQYF. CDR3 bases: TGCAGCGTTGGGCCAGGGGGCAGAGAGACCCAGTACTTC.

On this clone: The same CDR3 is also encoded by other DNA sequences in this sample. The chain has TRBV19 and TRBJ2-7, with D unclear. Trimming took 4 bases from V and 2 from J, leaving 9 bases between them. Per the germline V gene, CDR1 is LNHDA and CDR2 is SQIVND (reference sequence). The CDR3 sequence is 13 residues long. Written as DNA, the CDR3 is TGTGCCAGTAGTACGGGCCCTACCTACGAGCAGTACTTC. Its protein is CASSTGPTYEQYF.

In DNA form, the CDR3 reads TGTGCCAGCAGCCCGGTGACGGGCTCCTACAATGAGCAGTTCTTC. This translates into CASSPVTGSYNEQFF. V gene TRBV9 combines with J gene TRBJ2-1; no clear D gene. Trimming removed 4 bases from V and 0 bases from J, with 11 bases in between. This CDR3 region has 15 residues. Germline V CDR1 and CDR2: SGDLS, YYNGEE.

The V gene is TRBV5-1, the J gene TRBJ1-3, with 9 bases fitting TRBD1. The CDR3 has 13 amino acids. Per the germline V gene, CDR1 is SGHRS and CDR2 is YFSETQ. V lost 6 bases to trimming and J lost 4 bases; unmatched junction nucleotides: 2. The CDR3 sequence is CASTGTGGNTIYF. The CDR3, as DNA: TGCGCCAGCACCGGGACAGGGGGAAACACCATATATTTT.

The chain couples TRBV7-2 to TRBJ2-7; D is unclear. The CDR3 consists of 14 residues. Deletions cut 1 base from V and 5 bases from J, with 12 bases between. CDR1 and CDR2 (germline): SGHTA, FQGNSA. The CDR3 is CASSLVVLADEQYF. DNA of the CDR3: TGTGCCAGCAGCTTAGTGGTATTGGCTGACGAGCAGTACTTC.

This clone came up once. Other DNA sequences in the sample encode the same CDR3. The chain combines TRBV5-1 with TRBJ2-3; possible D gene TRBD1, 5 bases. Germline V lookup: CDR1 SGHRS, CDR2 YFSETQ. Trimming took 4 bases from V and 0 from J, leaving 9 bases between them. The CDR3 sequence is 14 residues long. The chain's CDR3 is CASSGQGSTDTQYF. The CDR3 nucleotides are TGCGCCAGCAGCGGTCAGGGAAGCACAGATACGCAGTATTTT.

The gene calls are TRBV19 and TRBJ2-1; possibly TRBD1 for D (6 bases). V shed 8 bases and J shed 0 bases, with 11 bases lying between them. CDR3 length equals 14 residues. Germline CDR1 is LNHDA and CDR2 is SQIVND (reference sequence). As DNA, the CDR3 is TGTGCCAGTGGTGGACAGAGCTCCTACAATGAGCAGTTCTTC. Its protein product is CASGGQSSYNEQFF.

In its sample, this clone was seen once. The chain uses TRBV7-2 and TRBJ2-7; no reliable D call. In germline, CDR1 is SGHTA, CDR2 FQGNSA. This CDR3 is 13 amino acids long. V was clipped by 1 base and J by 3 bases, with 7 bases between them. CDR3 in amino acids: CASSLGLRYEQYF. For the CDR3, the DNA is TGTGCCAGCAGCTTAGGACTCCGCTACGAGCAGTACTTC.

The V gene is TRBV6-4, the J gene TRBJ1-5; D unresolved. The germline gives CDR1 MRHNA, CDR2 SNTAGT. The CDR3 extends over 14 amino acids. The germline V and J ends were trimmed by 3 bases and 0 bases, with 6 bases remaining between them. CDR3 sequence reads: CASSELGSNQPQHF. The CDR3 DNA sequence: TGTGCCAGCAGTGAACTGGGTAGCAATCAGCCCCAGCATTTT.

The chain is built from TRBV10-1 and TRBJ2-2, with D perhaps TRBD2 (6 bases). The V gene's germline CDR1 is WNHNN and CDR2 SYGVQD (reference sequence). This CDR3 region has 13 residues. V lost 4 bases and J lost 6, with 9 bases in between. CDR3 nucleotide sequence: TGCGCCAGCAGTGTGACTAGGTCCGGGGAGCTGTTTTTT. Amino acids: CASSVTRSGELFF.

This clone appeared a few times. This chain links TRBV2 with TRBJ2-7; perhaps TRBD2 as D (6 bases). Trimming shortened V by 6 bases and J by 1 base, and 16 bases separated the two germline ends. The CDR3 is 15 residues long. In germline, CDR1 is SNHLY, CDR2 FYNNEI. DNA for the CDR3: TGTGCCAGCAGAGGCAGGACCGGAGGGTCCTACGAGCAGTACTTC. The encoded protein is CASRGRTGGSYEQYF.

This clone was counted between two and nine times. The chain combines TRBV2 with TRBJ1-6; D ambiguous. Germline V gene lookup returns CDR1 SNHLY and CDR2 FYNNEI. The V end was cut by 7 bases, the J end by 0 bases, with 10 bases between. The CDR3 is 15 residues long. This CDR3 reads CASNVWSSYNSPLHF. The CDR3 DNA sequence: TGTGCCAGCAACGTTTGGAGCTCCTATAATTCACCCCTCCACTTT.

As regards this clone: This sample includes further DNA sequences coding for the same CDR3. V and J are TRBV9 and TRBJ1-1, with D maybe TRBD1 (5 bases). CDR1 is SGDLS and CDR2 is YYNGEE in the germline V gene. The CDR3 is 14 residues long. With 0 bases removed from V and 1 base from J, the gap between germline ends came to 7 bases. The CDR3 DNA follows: TGTGCCAGCAGCGTAGGGGGGGAGAACACTGAAGCTTTCTTT. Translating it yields CASSVGGENTEAFF.

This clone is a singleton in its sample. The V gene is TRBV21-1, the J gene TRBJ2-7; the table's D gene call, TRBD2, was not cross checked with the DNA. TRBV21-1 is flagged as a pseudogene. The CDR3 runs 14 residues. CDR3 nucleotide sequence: TGTGCCAGCGTCCGGTGCAAGCCCACCTACGAGCAGTACTTC. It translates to CASVRCKPTYEQYF.